These T cell receptor beta chains were read from a single sample in a study of technical replicates of blood from several donors. Clones were read by immunoSEQ multiplex PCR, and TCRdb kept only the in-frame ones, dropping some. This table has 50,000 to 75,000 clones, 85% to 95% appearing once. Source material: PBMCs. All receptors derive from a human donor in good health. Some clones in this sample may be carry-over from other donors' samples. Each CDR3 is given with its conserved first and last residue. The order of the fields is D gene, clone size, J gene, V gene, CDR3 protein, CDR3 DNA. D genes are given only for firm matches. Clone size is stated in some rows and not others, as once, few, many or a class when expanded.

NA NA TRBJ1-5 TRBV2 CASSERAGGLYSNQPQHF TGTGCCAGCAGTGAACGCGCTGGAGGACTGTATAGCAATCAGCCCCAGCATTTT
TRBD2 NA TRBJ2-7 TRBV5-1 CASSLVSSGGPYEQYF TGCGCCAGCAGCTTGGTTTCTAGCGGGGGACCCTACGAGCAGTACTTC
NA NA TRBJ2-7 TRBV19 CASSPVPSYEQYF TGTGCCAGTAGTCCCGTTCCGAGTTACGAGCAGTACTTC
NA once TRBJ1-3 TRBV10-3 CAISDLGPGNTIYF TGTGCCATCAGTGATTTGGGGCCGGGAAACACCATATATTTT
TRBD2 NA TRBJ2-1 TRBV18 CASSTLSGSFYNEQFF TGTGCCAGCTCAACACTAAGCGGGAGTTTTTACAATGAGCAGTTCTTC
NA NA TRBJ1-6 TRBV4-1 CASSQDGGDNSPLHF TGCGCCAGCAGCCAGGACGGGGGAGATAATTCACCCCTCCACTTT
NA NA TRBJ2-1 TRBV5-6 CASSSGRGSSYNEQFF TGTGCCAGCAGCTCGGGAAGAGGTAGCTCCTACAATGAGCAGTTCTTC
NA NA TRBJ2-2 TRBV5-1 CASSLSGDTGELFF TGCGCCAGCAGCTTGTCGGGGGACACCGGGGAGCTGTTTTTT
NA NA TRBJ1-1 TRBV7-3 CASSVGEGLEAFF TGTGCCAGCAGCGTGGGTGAGGGACTCGAGGCTTTCTTT
TRBD2 NA TRBJ2-7 TRBV27 CASRLSREREDYEQYF TGTGCCAGCAGGCTGTCAAGGGAGCGGGAGGACTACGAGCAGTACTTC
NA NA TRBJ2-7 TRBV7-8 CASSYPRDRRSYEQYF TGTGCCAGCAGCTACCCCAGGGATAGGCGCTCCTACGAGCAGTACTTC
TRBD2 NA TRBJ2-2 TRBV4-3 CASSPRTSGGRGELFF TGCGCCAGCAGCCCCCGGACTAGCGGGGGCCGCGGGGAGCTGTTTTTT
NA NA TRBJ2-3 TRBV21-1 CASSEGVGF TGTGCCAGCTCCGAGGGCGTGGGTTTT
NA NA TRBJ2-5 TRBV7-2 CASSFGSAIQETQYF TGTGCCAGCAGCTTCGGGTCGGCTATTCAAGAGACCCAGTACTTC
NA NA TRBJ2-1 TRBV5-4 CASSQGRSSYNEQFF TGTGCCAGCAGCCAGGGCCGAAGCTCCTACAATGAGCAGTTCTTC
TRBD2 once TRBJ2-7 TRBV7-9 CASSRTSGSSYEQYF TGTGCCAGCAGCAGGACTAGCGGGAGCTCCTACGAGCAGTACTTC
TRBD2 NA TRBJ2-3 TRBV2 CASIASGASTDTQYF TGTGCCAGCATAGCTAGCGGGGCTAGCACAGATACGCAGTATTTT
NA NA TRBJ1-3 TRBV20-1 CSAVTGNTIYF TGCAGTGCCGTTACAGGAAACACCATATATTTT
NA NA TRBJ2-7 TRBV7-6 CASSPQGTGYEQYF TGTGCCAGCAGCCCGCAAGGGACTGGTTACGAGCAGTACTTC
NA once TRBJ1-1 TRBV30 CAWSVALPGEAFF TGTGCCTGGAGTGTAGCCCTTCCTGGTGAAGCTTTCTTT
NA NA TRBJ1-3 TRBV30 CAWSMGTGGSGNTIYF TGTGCCTGGAGTATGGGTACAGGTGGCTCTGGAAACACCATATATTTT
TRBD1 NA TRBJ1-2 TRBV11-2 CARWTGVDYGYTF TGTGCCAGATGGACAGGGGTGGACTATGGCTACACCTTC
TRBD1 NA TRBJ2-7 TRBV18 CASSVTGTGDYEQYF TGTGCCAGCTCAGTAACCGGGACAGGGGACTACGAGCAGTACTTC
TRBD1 NA TRBJ1-2 TRBV14 CASSLDRGRGYGYTF TGTGCCAGCAGCCTGGACAGGGGGCGAGGCTATGGCTACACCTTC
NA NA TRBJ1-1 TRBV20-1 CSARQYTEAFF TGCAGTGCCCGACAATACACTGAAGCTTTCTTT
TRBD2 NA TRBJ2-1 TRBV6-5 CASSYGLAGVNEQFF TGTGCCAGCAGTTACGGACTAGCTGGCGTTAATGAGCAGTTCTTC
TRBD1 NA TRBJ2-7 TRBV10-3 CAITGTGGLGGEQYF TGTGCCATCACCGGGACAGGGGGCCTGGGTGGCGAGCAGTACTTC
NA NA TRBJ1-1 TRBV5-5 CASSLRENTEAFF TGTGCCAGCAGCTTGCGGGAAAACACTGAAGCTTTCTTT
NA NA TRBJ2-7 TRBV4-2 CASSQDLVGLEASYEQYF TGTGCCAGCAGCCAAGACCTTGTTGGTCTTGAAGCCTCCTACGAGCAGTACTTC
TRBD2 NA TRBJ2-5 TRBV9 CASSERGGLETQYF TGTGCCAGCAGCGAGCGGGGGGGCTTGGAGACCCAGTACTTC
NA NA TRBJ1-2 TRBV6-5 CASSLVGYGYTF TGTGCCAGCAGCTTGGTCGGCTATGGCTACACCTTC
TRBD2 NA TRBJ2-3 TRBV11-2 CASSLAGGMTDTQYF TGTGCCAGCAGCTTAGCGGGAGGAATGACAGATACGCAGTATTTT
NA NA TRBJ2-1 TRBV15 CATSRVSGGNYNEQFF TGTGCCACCAGCAGAGTCAGTGGCGGCAACTACAATGAGCAGTTCTTC
NA NA TRBJ2-5 TRBV10-3 CAISELGRGETQYF TGTGCCATCAGTGAGTTGGGCAGAGGGGAGACCCAGTACTTC
NA NA TRBJ2-1 TRBV6-1 CASSGVTEQFF TGTGCCAGCAGTGGAGTTACTGAGCAGTTCTTC
TRBD2 NA TRBJ2-2 TRBV5-4 CASSPREGNTGELFF TGTGCCAGCAGCCCGCGGGAGGGGAACACCGGGGAGCTGTTTTTT
NA NA TRBJ1-2 TRBV2 CASSVKNYGYTF TGTGCCAGCAGCGTAAAAAACTATGGCTACACCTTC
NA once TRBJ2-2 TRBV28 CASSTELGTGELFF TGTGCCAGCAGTACCGAACTCGGGACCGGGGAGCTGTTTTTT
TRBD2 NA TRBJ2-3 TRBV7-3 CASSLGLAPTDTQYF TGTGCCAGCAGCTTGGGACTAGCACCCACAGATACGCAGTATTTT
NA NA TRBJ1-2 TRBV27 CASSQQGYGYTF TGTGCCAGCAGTCAACAGGGCTATGGCTACACCTTC
NA NA TRBJ2-2 TRBV11-1 CASSIRQLSDTGELFF TGTGCCAGCAGCATTCGACAGTTATCCGACACCGGGGAGCTGTTTTTT
TRBD1 NA TRBJ1-2 TRBV19 CASSITGQGASYGYTF TGTGCCAGTAGTATCACAGGACAGGGGGCCAGCTATGGCTACACCTTC
NA NA TRBJ2-3 TRBV4-1 CASSQESRVGDTQYF TGCGCCAGCAGCCAAGAATCCCGGGTTGGCGATACGCAGTATTTT
NA NA TRBJ1-5 TRBV2 CASSGRGYSNQPQHF TGTGCCAGCAGTGGAAGAGGGTATAGCAATCAGCCCCAGCATTTT
TRBD1 once TRBJ1-5 TRBV6-1 CASSANFGTGGQPQHF TGTGCCAGCAGTGCCAACTTCGGGACAGGCGGTCAGCCCCAGCATTTT
NA NA TRBJ2-5 TRBV5-1 CASSLSGSIETQYF TGCGCCAGCAGCTTGTCAGGGTCCATTGAGACCCAGTACTTC
NA NA TRBJ2-1 TRBV27 CASSPGRAANEQFF TGTGCCAGCAGCCCGGGGAGAGCCGCGAATGAGCAGTTCTTC
NA NA TRBJ1-1 TRBV2 CASIKRLVGTEAFF TGTGCCAGCATCAAGAGGTTGGTCGGCACTGAAGCTTTCTTT
NA NA TRBJ1-1 TRBV7-2 CASSLGLGGEAFF TGTGCCAGCAGCTTAGGTCTAGGAGGGGAAGCTTTCTTT
NA NA TRBJ2-2 TRBV5-1 CASSSGLLPGELFF TGCGCCAGCAGTAGTGGTCTCCTGCCCGGGGAGCTGTTTTTT
NA NA TRBJ1-2 TRBV4-1 CASSQEARGAGGYTF TGCGCCAGCAGCCAGGAGGCCCGCGGGGCCGGGGGCTACACCTTC
NA NA TRBJ2-7 TRBV11-2 CASSFVGRRSEQYF TGTGCCAGCAGCTTTGTCGGGAGACGGTCCGAGCAGTACTTC
NA NA TRBJ2-5 TRBV7-8 CASRRAAGALYLKETQYF TGTGCCAGCAGACGGGCGGCAGGGGCCCTCTACCTTAAAGAGACCCAGTACTTC
NA once TRBJ1-1 TRBV7-9 CASSLTSTGRTEAFF TGTGCCAGCAGCCTAACGAGCACAGGGAGAACTGAAGCTTTCTTT
NA NA TRBJ2-3 TRBV29-1 CSVEVRITVIDTQYF TGCAGCGTTGAAGTGCGGATAACCGTGATAGATACGCAGTATTTT
NA NA TRBJ1-3 TRBV7-9 CASSSLSSGNTIYF TGTGCCAGCAGCTCCCTTTCCTCTGGAAACACCATATATTTT
TRBD1 NA TRBJ1-2 TRBV9 CASSSGEGQGAYGYTF TGTGCCAGCAGCTCTGGGGAAGGACAGGGGGCATATGGCTACACCTTC
TRBD2 NA TRBJ2-3 TRBV4-1 CASSQSLAGVTDTQYF TGCGCCAGCAGCCAAAGCCTAGCGGGAGTCACAGATACGCAGTATTTT
NA NA TRBJ2-1 TRBV14 CASSQVGRLEANEQFF TGTGCCAGCAGCCAAGTAGGGCGACTAGAGGCCAATGAGCAGTTCTTC